A selection of T cell receptor beta chains follows, all from one sample in a study of blood T cell repertoires in COVID-19. Assay used: immunoSEQ multiplex PCR; TCRdb lists only in-frame clones, some missing. Found here are roughly 280,000 clones, 80% to 90% of them singletons; the top ten hold less than 2.5%. The sequenced sample consisted of PBMCs or T cells enriched from blood (not recorded which). These TCRs come from a woman aged 18-29 years who had recovered from COVID-19. Each CDR3 is given with its conserved first and last residue. Each record gives: D gene, V gene, clone size, J gene, CDR3 protein, CDR3 DNA. A D gene is named only where the DNA matches it firmly. Size is stated for part of the rows, as once, few or many counts, or as a class when the clone is expanded.

d_call: TRBD2
v_call: TRBV11-2
clone_size: -
j_call: TRBJ2-1
cdr3_aa: CASSLAGRGLYNEQFF
cdr3_nt: TGTGCCAGCAGCTTAGCCGGGAGGGGGTTGTACAATGAGCAGTTCTTC

d_call: TRBD1
v_call: TRBV6-1
clone_size: -
j_call: TRBJ1-3
cdr3_aa: CASSALGTGSGNTIYF
cdr3_nt: TGTGCCAGCAGTGCACTGGGGACAGGGTCCGGAAACACCATATATTTT

d_call: TRBD2
v_call: TRBV14
clone_size: -
j_call: TRBJ2-3
cdr3_aa: CASSLWTSGGYTDTQYF
cdr3_nt: TGTGCCAGCAGCTTATGGACTAGCGGGGGTTACACAGATACGCAGTATTTT

d_call: -
v_call: TRBV2
clone_size: -
j_call: TRBJ2-7
cdr3_aa: CASSESRHLYYEQYF
cdr3_nt: TGTGCCAGCAGTGAGAGCAGGCACTTATACTACGAGCAGTACTTC

d_call: TRBD1
v_call: TRBV19
clone_size: -
j_call: TRBJ1-2
cdr3_aa: CASSNRGSYGYTF
cdr3_nt: TGTGCCAGTAGTAACAGGGGTTCCTATGGCTACACCTTC

d_call: TRBD1
v_call: TRBV6-5
clone_size: -
j_call: TRBJ1-2
cdr3_aa: CASSYSRDRGDYGYTF
cdr3_nt: TGTGCCAGCAGTTACTCTCGGGACAGGGGGGACTATGGCTACACCTTC

d_call: TRBD1
v_call: TRBV5-1
clone_size: -
j_call: TRBJ2-1
cdr3_aa: CASSGGQGRGREQFF
cdr3_nt: TGCGCCAGCAGCGGCGGACAGGGGAGGGGTCGTGAGCAGTTCTTC

d_call: -
v_call: TRBV6-5
clone_size: -
j_call: TRBJ1-2
cdr3_aa: CASSYLYGVGYGYTF
cdr3_nt: TGTGCCAGCAGTTACCTCTACGGGGTTGGGTATGGCTACACCTTC

d_call: -
v_call: TRBV6-9
clone_size: once
j_call: TRBJ1-3
cdr3_aa: CASSLGLNSGNTIYF
cdr3_nt: TGTGCCAGCAGCCTCGGACTGAACTCTGGAAACACCATATATTTT

d_call: TRBD1
v_call: TRBV5-1
clone_size: -
j_call: TRBJ2-2
cdr3_aa: CASSPTGVDTGELFF
cdr3_nt: TGCGCCAGCAGCCCAACAGGGGTGGACACCGGGGAGCTGTTTTTT

d_call: TRBD1
v_call: TRBV6-4
clone_size: -
j_call: TRBJ2-7
cdr3_aa: CASSNTAGGLYEQYF
cdr3_nt: TGTGCCAGCAGTAATACTGCAGGGGGCCTCTACGAGCAGTACTTC

d_call: -
v_call: TRBV7-9
clone_size: -
j_call: TRBJ1-2
cdr3_aa: CASSLEAGPYDNYGYTF
cdr3_nt: TGTGCCAGCAGCTTAGAGGCAGGGCCTTATGATAACTATGGCTACACCTTC

d_call: -
v_call: TRBV28
clone_size: -
j_call: TRBJ1-5
cdr3_aa: CASSLGGQPQHF
cdr3_nt: TGTGCCAGCAGCCTGGGGGGGCAGCCCCAGCATTTT

d_call: TRBD2
v_call: TRBV11-3
clone_size: -
j_call: TRBJ2-1
cdr3_aa: CASSARGAVNEQFF
cdr3_nt: TGTGCCAGCAGCGCGCGGGGGGCAGTCAATGAGCAGTTCTTC

d_call: TRBD1
v_call: TRBV13
clone_size: -
j_call: TRBJ2-7
cdr3_aa: CASSPQDRGPREQYF
cdr3_nt: TGTGCCAGCAGCCCTCAGGACAGGGGGCCGAGGGAGCAGTACTTC

d_call: -
v_call: TRBV5-1
clone_size: -
j_call: TRBJ1-5
cdr3_aa: CASSPGDSNQPQHF
cdr3_nt: TGCGCCAGCAGCCCAGGGGATAGCAATCAGCCCCAGCATTTT

d_call: TRBD1
v_call: TRBV28
clone_size: -
j_call: TRBJ1-6
cdr3_aa: CASSLPGQYNSPLHF
cdr3_nt: TGTGCCAGCAGTCTCCCGGGACAGTATAATTCACCCCTCCACTTT